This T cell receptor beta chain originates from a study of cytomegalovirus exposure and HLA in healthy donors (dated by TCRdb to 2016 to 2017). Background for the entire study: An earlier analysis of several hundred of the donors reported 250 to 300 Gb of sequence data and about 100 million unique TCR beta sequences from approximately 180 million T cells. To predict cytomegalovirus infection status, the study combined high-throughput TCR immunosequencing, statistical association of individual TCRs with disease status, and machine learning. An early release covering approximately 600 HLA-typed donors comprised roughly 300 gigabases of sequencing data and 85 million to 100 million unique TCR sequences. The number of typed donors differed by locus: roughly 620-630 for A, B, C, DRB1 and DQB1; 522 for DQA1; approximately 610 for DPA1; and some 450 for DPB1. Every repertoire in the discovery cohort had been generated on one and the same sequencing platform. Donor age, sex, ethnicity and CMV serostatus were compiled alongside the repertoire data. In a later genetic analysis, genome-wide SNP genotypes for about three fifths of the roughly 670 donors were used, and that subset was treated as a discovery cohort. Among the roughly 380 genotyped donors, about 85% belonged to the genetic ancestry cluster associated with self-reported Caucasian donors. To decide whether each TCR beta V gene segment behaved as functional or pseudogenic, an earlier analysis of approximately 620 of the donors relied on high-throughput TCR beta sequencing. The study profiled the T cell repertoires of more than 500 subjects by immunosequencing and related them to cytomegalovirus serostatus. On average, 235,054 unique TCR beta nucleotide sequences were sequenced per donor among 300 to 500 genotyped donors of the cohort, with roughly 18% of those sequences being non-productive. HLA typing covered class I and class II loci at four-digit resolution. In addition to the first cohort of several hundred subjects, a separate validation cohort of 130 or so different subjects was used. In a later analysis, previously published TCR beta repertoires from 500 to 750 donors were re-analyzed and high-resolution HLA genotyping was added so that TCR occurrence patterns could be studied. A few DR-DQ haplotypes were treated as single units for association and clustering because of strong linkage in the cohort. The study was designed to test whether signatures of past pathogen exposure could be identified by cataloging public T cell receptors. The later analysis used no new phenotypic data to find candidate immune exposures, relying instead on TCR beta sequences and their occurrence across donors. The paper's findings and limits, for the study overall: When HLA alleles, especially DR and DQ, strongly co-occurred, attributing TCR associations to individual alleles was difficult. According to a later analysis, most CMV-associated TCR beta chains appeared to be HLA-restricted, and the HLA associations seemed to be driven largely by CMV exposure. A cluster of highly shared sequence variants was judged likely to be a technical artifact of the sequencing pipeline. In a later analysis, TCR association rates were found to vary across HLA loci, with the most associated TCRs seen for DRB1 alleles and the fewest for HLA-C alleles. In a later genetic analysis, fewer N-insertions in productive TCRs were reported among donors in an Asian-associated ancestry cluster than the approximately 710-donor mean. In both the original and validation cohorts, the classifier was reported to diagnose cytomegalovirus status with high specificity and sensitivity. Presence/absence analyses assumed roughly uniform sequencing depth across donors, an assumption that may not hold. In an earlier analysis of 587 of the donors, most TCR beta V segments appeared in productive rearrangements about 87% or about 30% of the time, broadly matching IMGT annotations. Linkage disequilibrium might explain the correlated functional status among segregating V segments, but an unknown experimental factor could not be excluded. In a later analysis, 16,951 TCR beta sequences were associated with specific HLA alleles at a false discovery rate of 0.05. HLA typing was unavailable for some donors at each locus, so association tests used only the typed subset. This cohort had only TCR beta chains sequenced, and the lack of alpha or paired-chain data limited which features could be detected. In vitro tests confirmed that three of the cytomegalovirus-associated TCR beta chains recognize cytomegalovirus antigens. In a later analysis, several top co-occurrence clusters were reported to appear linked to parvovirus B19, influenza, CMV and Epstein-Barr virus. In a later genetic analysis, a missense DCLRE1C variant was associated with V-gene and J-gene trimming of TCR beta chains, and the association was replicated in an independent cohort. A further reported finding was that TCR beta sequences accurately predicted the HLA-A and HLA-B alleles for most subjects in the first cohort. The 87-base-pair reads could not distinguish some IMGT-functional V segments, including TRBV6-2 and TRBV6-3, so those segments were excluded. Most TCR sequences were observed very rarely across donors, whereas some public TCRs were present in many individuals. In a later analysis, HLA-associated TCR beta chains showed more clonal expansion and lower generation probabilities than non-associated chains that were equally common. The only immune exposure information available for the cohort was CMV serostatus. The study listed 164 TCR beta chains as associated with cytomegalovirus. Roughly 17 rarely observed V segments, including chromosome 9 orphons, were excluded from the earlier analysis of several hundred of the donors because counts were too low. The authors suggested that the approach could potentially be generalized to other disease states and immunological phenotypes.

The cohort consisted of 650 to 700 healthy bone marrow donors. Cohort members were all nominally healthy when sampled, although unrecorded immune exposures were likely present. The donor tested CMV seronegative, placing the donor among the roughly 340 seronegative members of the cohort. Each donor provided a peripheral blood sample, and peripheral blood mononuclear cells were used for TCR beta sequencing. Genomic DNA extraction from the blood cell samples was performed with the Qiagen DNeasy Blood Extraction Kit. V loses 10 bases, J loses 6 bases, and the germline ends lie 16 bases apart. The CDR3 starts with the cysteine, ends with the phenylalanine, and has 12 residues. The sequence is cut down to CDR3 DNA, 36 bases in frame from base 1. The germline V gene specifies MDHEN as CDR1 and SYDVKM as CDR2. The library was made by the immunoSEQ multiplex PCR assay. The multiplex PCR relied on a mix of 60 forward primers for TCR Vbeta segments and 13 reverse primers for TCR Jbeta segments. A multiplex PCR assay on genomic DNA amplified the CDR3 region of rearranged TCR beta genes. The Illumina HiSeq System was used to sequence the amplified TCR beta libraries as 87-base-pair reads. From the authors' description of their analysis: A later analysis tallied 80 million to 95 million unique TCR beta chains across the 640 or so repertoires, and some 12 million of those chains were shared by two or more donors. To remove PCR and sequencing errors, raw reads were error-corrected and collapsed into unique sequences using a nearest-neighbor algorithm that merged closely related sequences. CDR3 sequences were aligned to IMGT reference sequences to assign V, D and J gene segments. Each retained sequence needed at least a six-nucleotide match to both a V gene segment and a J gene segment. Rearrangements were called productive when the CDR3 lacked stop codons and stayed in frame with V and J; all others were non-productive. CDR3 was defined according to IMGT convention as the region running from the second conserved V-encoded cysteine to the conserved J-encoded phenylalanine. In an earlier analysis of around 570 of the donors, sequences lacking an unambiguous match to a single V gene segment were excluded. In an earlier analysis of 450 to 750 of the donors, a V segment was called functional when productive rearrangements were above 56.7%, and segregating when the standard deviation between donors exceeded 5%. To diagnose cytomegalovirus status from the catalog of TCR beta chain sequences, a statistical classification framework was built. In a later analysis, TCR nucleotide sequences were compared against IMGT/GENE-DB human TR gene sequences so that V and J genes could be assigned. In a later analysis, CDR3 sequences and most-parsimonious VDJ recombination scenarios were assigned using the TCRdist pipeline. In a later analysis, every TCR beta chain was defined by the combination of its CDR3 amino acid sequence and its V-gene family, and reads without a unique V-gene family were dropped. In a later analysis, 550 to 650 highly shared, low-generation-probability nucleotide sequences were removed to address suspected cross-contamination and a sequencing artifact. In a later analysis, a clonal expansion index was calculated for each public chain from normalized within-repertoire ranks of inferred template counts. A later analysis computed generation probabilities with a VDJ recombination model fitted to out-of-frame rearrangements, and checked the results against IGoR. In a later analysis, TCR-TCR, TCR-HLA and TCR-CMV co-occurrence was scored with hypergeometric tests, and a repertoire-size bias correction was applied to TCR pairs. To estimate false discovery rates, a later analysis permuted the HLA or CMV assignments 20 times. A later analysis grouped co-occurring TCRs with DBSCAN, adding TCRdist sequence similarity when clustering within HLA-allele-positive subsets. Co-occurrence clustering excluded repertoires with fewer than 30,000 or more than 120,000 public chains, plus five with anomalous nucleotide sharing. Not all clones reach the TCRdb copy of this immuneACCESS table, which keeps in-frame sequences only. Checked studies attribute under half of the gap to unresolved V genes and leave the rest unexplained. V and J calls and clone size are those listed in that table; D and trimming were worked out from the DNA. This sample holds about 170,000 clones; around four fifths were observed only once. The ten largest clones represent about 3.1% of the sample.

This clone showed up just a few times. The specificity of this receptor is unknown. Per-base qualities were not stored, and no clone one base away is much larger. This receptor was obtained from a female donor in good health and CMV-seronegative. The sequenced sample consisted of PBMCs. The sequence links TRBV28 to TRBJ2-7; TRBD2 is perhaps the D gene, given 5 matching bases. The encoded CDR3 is CATFRGDLEQYF. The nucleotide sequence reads TGTGCCACCTTCCGGGGTGACCTCGAGCAGTACTTC.